This record looks at one T cell receptor (beta chain) sequence and its context. Its antigen is still unknown. These data originate in a study of T-cell memory formation after mild COVID-19. On the study more broadly: TCR clusters were largely donor specific.

Trimming took 2 bases from V and 6 from J, leaving 25 bases between them. The CDR3 spans 18 residues. Germline values: CDR1 KGHSH, CDR2 LQKENI. TCRalpha and TCRbeta libraries used 5'RACE with constant-segment primers and UMIs. From the 5' RACE reads, TCRdb called clonotypes with MiXCR, one entry per CDR3 protein. The repertoire holds about 350,000 distinct CDR3 sequences, roughly 15% seen once, with about 20% in the top ten. Study outcomes and limitations: Pre-infection memory held some responding clones, suggesting pre-existing cross-reactive T cells responded.

The TCR originated in a man aged 18 to 29 who had mild COVID-19 (a few samples of this study predate the infection). Cell type and time point are not known. Sequencing was done on a sample of PBMCs or a T cell subset sorted from them (not recorded which). The gene calls are TRBV18 and TRBJ1-2; D is uncertain. The CDR3 loop reads CASSPSSARAIIKHGYTF. In nucleotides, the CDR3 is TGTGCCAGCTCACCATCCTCGGCCCGGGCTATCATAAAGCATGGCTACACCTTC.